The rows below give T cell receptor beta chains drawn from one sample of a study of cytomegalovirus exposure and HLA in healthy donors. TCRdb's copy holds only in-frame clones and misses some; the assay was immunoSEQ multiplex PCR. The sample lists over 250,000 clones; approximately 86% were seen once. Input material: PBMCs. All receptors come from a woman younger than 30 in good health and CMV-seronegative. The CDR3 runs from the conserved cysteine through the conserved F or W. D genes are given only for firm matches. Expanded clones get a size class; other rows say once, few or many, or leave the size out.

D: TRBD1
V: TRBV28
size: .
J: TRBJ2-5
CDR3: CASSKNRGPETQYF
DNA: TGTGCCAGCAGTAAAAACAGGGGGCCAGAGACCCAGTACTTC

D: .
V: TRBV14
size: .
J: TRBJ2-7
CDR3: CASGGQFYEQYF
DNA: TGTGCCAGCGGCGGACAATTTTACGAGCAGTACTTC

D: .
V: TRBV7-9
size: .
J: TRBJ1-6
CDR3: CASRALRDRTNSPLHF
DNA: TGTGCCAGCAGGGCTCTTCGAGACAGAACTAATTCACCCCTCCACTTT

D: .
V: TRBV6-5
size: .
J: TRBJ2-1
CDR3: CASSYGSAGEQFF
DNA: TGTGCCAGCAGTTACGGTAGTGCCGGTGAGCAGTTCTTC

D: TRBD2
V: TRBV2
size: .
J: TRBJ2-5
CDR3: CASLAGEEETQYF
DNA: TGTGCCAGTCTAGCGGGGGAGGAGGAGACCCAGTACTTC

D: TRBD1
V: TRBV4-3
size: .
J: TRBJ1-1
CDR3: CASSHGDREGTEAFF
DNA: TGCGCCAGCAGCCATGGGGACAGGGAAGGAACTGAAGCTTTCTTT

D: TRBD2
V: TRBV9
size: .
J: TRBJ2-5
CDR3: CASSSRLAGGPAETQYF
DNA: TGTGCCAGCAGCTCTCGACTAGCGGGGGGGCCCGCGGAGACCCAGTACTTC

D: TRBD2
V: TRBV11-2
size: once
J: TRBJ2-7
CDR3: CASSFGAGGTYEQYF
DNA: TGTGCCAGCAGCTTTGGTGCGGGAGGAACCTACGAGCAGTACTTC

D: TRBD1
V: TRBV6-1
size: .
J: TRBJ1-1
CDR3: CASSEHGDSQAFF
DNA: TGTGCCAGCAGTGAACACGGGGACAGTCAAGCTTTCTTT

D: .
V: TRBV5-6
size: .
J: TRBJ2-1
CDR3: CASSKDTWNEQFF
DNA: TGTGCCAGCAGCAAAGACACCTGGAATGAGCAGTTCTTC

D: TRBD1
V: TRBV18
size: .
J: TRBJ1-2
CDR3: CASSPRLQGDYGYTF
DNA: TGTGCCAGCTCACCACGGTTGCAGGGGGACTATGGCTACACCTTC

D: .
V: TRBV28
size: .
J: TRBJ1-6
CDR3: CASSPDGNSPLHF
DNA: TGTGCCAGCAGTCCCGACGGGAATTCACCCCTCCACTTT

D: .
V: TRBV6-5
size: few
J: TRBJ1-2
CDR3: CASSISGQSNYGYTF
DNA: TGTGCCAGCAGCATATCCGGACAGTCTAACTATGGCTACACCTTC

D: .
V: TRBV6-5
size: .
J: TRBJ1-2
CDR3: CASSYSFNNYGYTF
DNA: TGTGCCAGCAGTTACTCGTTTAATAACTATGGCTACACCTTC

D: TRBD2
V: TRBV6-1
size: .
J: TRBJ2-7
CDR3: CASSGEQGLAERFSYEQYF
DNA: TGTGCCAGCAGTGGCGAGCAGGGACTAGCGGAGCGTTTCTCCTACGAGCAGTACTTC

D: TRBD1
V: TRBV6-6
size: .
J: TRBJ2-2
CDR3: CASSFDRGDTGELFF
DNA: TGTGCCAGCAGTTTCGACAGGGGTGACACCGGGGAGCTGTTTTTT